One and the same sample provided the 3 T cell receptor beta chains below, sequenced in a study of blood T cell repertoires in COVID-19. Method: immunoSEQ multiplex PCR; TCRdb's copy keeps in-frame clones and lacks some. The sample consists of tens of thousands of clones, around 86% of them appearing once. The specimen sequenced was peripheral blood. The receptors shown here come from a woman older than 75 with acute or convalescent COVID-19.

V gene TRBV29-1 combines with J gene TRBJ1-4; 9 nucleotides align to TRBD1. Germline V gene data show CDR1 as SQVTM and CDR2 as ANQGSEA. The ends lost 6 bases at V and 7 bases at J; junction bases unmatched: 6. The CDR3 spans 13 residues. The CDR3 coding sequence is TGCAGCGTCTTACAGGGGGCGGGTGAAAAACTGTTTTTT. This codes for CSVLQGAGEKLFF.

The CDR3 region is CASSSSPGTGEGGYTF. The CDR3 nucleotides are TGCGCCAGCAGCTCCAGTCCCGGGACAGGGGAGGGTGGCTACACCTTC. This rearrangement joins TRBV5-1 to TRBJ1-2, with 10 bases that match TRBD1. V lost 3 bases, J lost 7 bases, and 12 bases stayed unmatched. Germline V lookup: CDR1 SGHRS, CDR2 YFSETQ. The CDR3 is made up of 16 amino acids.

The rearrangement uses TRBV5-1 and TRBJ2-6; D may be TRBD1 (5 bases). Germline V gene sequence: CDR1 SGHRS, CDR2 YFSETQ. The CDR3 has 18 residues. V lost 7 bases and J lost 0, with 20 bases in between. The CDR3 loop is CASLRGTDSSSGANVLTF. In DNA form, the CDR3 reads TGCGCCAGCCTAAGGGGAACAGATTCTTCCTCTGGGGCCAACGTCCTGACTTTC.